Shown below are 27 T cell receptor beta chains from a single sample sequenced in a study of shared clonotypes between healthy human individuals (dated by TCRdb to the early 2020s). The method behind the library was the immunoSEQ multiplex PCR assay. This immuneACCESS table, as held by TCRdb, lists in-frame sequences with V and J called but not all clones. Of the missing ones, under half trace to an unresolved V gene in checked studies; the others have no known cause. Present in this sample are roughly 450,000 clones, 79% of which were seen just once. 10% to 15% of the sample is held by the ten biggest clonotypes. The sequenced sample consisted of PBMCs. These receptors all come from a woman in her 40s in good health. Some clones in this sample may be carry-over from other donors' samples.

Concerning this clone itself: Other DNA sequences in this specimen translate into the identical CDR3. The DNA of the CDR3 is TGCGCCAGCAGCTTGGGGCAGGGTCAAGAGACCCAGTACTTC. This sequence encodes CASSLGQGQETQYF. This chain links TRBV5-1 with TRBJ2-5; tentatively, D is TRBD1 (5 bases). V shed 0 bases and J shed 2 bases, with 8 bases lying between them. Germline V gives CDR1 SGHRS, CDR2 YFSETQ. CDR3 length: 14 amino acids.

The chain recombines TRBV11-2 with TRBJ2-7; D may be TRBD1 (5 bases). Per germline, CDR1 SGHAT and CDR2 FQNNGV. Trimming stripped 6 bases from V and 2 bases from J, with 14 bases between. The CDR3 is made up of 14 amino acids. The DNA of the CDR3 is TGTGCCAGCAGTCCCAATCCAGGGCCCTACGAGCAGTACTTC. It is translated as CASSPNPGPYEQYF.

The chain recombines TRBV19 with TRBJ2-3; 13 nucleotides agree with TRBD2. The junction had 5 bases not matched to a gene; V was cut back by 9 bases and J by 8 bases. This CDR3 contains 13 residues. Germline CDR1 and CDR2: LNHDA and SQIVND (reference sequence). CDR3 sequence reads: CASHTSGRGTQYF. As DNA, the CDR3 is TGTGCCAGCCACACTAGCGGGAGGGGTACGCAGTATTTT.

The chain employs TRBV27 and TRBJ1-2; D ambiguous. CDR3 length equals 13 residues. V was pared by 4 bases and J by 8 bases, with 14 bases between. Germline values: CDR1 MNHEY, CDR2 SMNVEV (reference sequence). CDR3 sequence (DNA): TGTGCCAGCAGTTCCCGGTTGTCGGGCGGCTACACCTTC. The encoded protein is CASSSRLSGGYTF.

The gene calls are TRBV19 and TRBJ2-7, with TRBD1 matching 9 bases. Germline V CDR1 and CDR2: LNHDA, SQIVND (reference sequence). Trimming took 3 bases from V and 0 from J; bases not matched to a gene: 6. This CDR3 contains 16 residues. CDR3 DNA sequence: TGTGCCAGTAGTATGACGACAGGGGGTATCTCCTACGAGCAGTACTTC. Amino acid sequence: CASSMTTGGISYEQYF.

The chain carries TRBV7-2 and TRBJ2-1; D may be TRBD1 or TRBD2 (5 bases each). This CDR3 region has 17 residues. Trimming left V 5 bases short and J 7 bases short, with 24 bases between. Germline V gene data show CDR1 as SGHTA and CDR2 as FQGNSA. CDR3 sequence: CASSPLSKGPFPNEQFF. As DNA, the CDR3 is TGTGCCAGCAGCCCATTGAGCAAGGGACCGTTCCCTAATGAGCAGTTCTTC.

The chain combines TRBV11-2 with TRBJ2-2, with D unresolved. CDR1 SGHAT and CDR2 FQNNGV come from the germline V gene. V lost 4 bases and J 9 bases, leaving 9 bases between the germline ends. The CDR3 covers 12 residues. The CDR3 DNA reads as TGTGCCAGCAGCTGGGGTCGTCGGGAGCTGTTTTTT. Residues: CASSWGRRELFF.

Only a few counts were recorded for this clone. The CDR3 DNA reads TGCAGCGCCGGAGCTGAAGCTTTCTTT. Translation gives CSAGAEAFF. V gene TRBV29-1 combines with J gene TRBJ1-1; D remains ambiguous. V dropped 7 bases and J dropped 6 bases, with 6 bases sitting between them. The CDR3 runs to 9 residues. Germline V gene data show CDR1 as SQVTM and CDR2 as ANQGSEA. The entire variable domain, with the rest obtained from reference TRBV29-1 and TRBJ1-1, is as follows: SAVISQKPSRDICQRGTSLTIQCQVDSQVTMMFWYRQQPGQSLTLIATANQGSEATYESGFVIDKFPISRPNLTFSTLTVSNMSPEDSSIYLCSAGAEAFFGQGTRLTVV.

This chain connects TRBV28 to TRBJ1-6; D uncertain. This CDR3 has 16 amino acids. The germline V gene has CDR1 MDHEN and CDR2 SYDVKM. Trimming took 4 bases from V and 0 from J, leaving 10 bases between them. CDR3 sequence reads: CASSSLDSSYNSPLHF. CDR3 in DNA: TGTGCCAGCAGTTCCCTTGATAGCTCCTATAATTCACCCCTCCACTTT.

The chain has TRBV15 and TRBJ2-1; the D gene is possibly TRBD1 (6 bases). V was pared by 4 bases and J by 0 bases, with 10 bases between. Germline CDR1 LNHNV, CDR2 YYDKDF (reference sequence). The CDR3 covers 15 residues. CDR3 sequence (DNA): TGTGCCACCAGCATTAAGGGGGTCTCCTACAATGAGCAGTTCTTC. Translation: CATSIKGVSYNEQFF.

The V call is TRBV28, the J call TRBJ2-5, with TRBD2 matching over 10 bases. The J call is in doubt because the DNA end fits TRBJ2-7 better. The CDR3 runs to 14 residues. CDR1 MDHEN and CDR2 SYDVKM come from the germline V gene. The CDR3 region has the DNA TGTGCCAGCGGGGACAGCGGGAGGGACTACGAGCAGTACTTC. Translated, it gives CASGDSGRDYEQYF.

The chain joins TRBV5-6 to TRBJ2-1, with D hard to call. V gave up 2 bases and J gave up 6 bases, with 9 bases separating them. Per the germline V gene, CDR1 is SGHDT and CDR2 is YYEEEE. The CDR3 is made up of 13 amino acids. DNA of the CDR3: TGTGCCAGCAGCTTCTCCAGTCTCAATGAGCAGTTCTTC. Amino acids: CASSFSSLNEQFF. Full variable domain (rest looked up from reference TRBV5-6 and TRBJ2-1): DAGVTQSPTHLIKTRGQQVTLRCSPKSGHDTVSWYQQALGQGPQFIFQYYEEEERQRGNFPDRFSGHQFPNYSSELNVNALLLGDSALYLCASSFSSLNEQFFGPGTRLTVL.

The gene calls are TRBV7-8 and TRBJ2-7; D ambiguous. This CDR3 has 13 amino acids. Germline CDR1 reads SGHVS; CDR2 reads FQNEAQ. V was shortened by 5 bases and J by 1 base, with 9 bases between the two germline ends. CDR3 nucleotides: TGTGCCAGCAGCGCGGACGTATCCTACGAGCAGTACTTC. Residues: CASSADVSYEQYF. The entire variable domain, with the rest obtained from reference TRBV7-8 and TRBJ2-7, is as follows: GAGVSQSPRYKVAKRGQDVALRCDPISGHVSLFWYQQALGQGPEFLTYFQNEAQLDKSGLPSDRFFAERPEGSVSTLKIQRTQQEDSAVYLCASSADVSYEQYFGPGTRLTVT.

The CDR3 region is CASSQSGRGGLRDEQFF. The CDR3 DNA reads TGCGCCAGCAGCCAATCGGGGCGCGGGGGATTAAGGGATGAGCAGTTCTTC. The chain employs TRBV4-1 and TRBJ2-1; 7 bases map to TRBD2. The CDR3 is 17 residues long. Germline V CDR1 and CDR2: MGHRA, YSYEKL. J lost 8 bases, V lost 2 bases, and 15 bases had no gene match.

Ten or more counts support this clone. The chain is built from TRBV10-1 and TRBJ2-1, with a tentative D call TRBD2 (5 bases). Between the trimmed V and J ends, which lost 6 bases and 4 bases, there was a span of 16 bases. The CDR3 runs 15 residues. CDR1 and CDR2 from the germline V gene are WNHNN and SYGVQD (reference sequence). The CDR3 coding sequence is TGCGCCAGCAGCGACTACGGGCCCAAATACAATGAGCAGTTCTTC. As protein: CASSDYGPKYNEQFF.

The sample holds one count of this clone. This chain joins TRBV23-1 and TRBJ2-2, with TRBD1 matching over 7 bases. TRBV23-1 belongs to the ORF category, with a function that is uncertain. Germline trimming cut 7 bases from V and 5 bases from J; bases unmatched to any gene: 10. The CDR3 has 15 residues. CDR3 sequence (DNA): TGCGCCAGCACTACACAGGGGAAAGGGACCGGGGAGCTGTTTTTT. It codes for CASTTQGKGTGELFF.

CDR3 region: CASSLGSGLADETQYF. Written as DNA, the CDR3 is TGCGCCAGCAGCTTAGGGTCGGGACTAGCGGACGAGACCCAGTACTTC. The chain employs TRBV5-1 and TRBJ2-5; 11 bases map to TRBD2. CDR3 length: 16 residues. Germline-derived CDR1 and CDR2 are SGHRS and YFSETQ. Trimming cost V 2 bases and J 5 bases; bases outside gene matches: 8.

The chain carries TRBV12-5 and TRBJ2-3; TRBD1 matches 9 bases. CDR3 length equals 18 residues. J was trimmed by 7 bases and V by 2 bases; bases with no gene match: 16. Germline V gives CDR1 LGHNT, CDR2 FRNRAP. The CDR3 is CASGLILPGQGSAHTQYF. Here the CDR3 DNA reads TGTGCTAGTGGTTTGATACTACCGGGACAGGGATCAGCGCATACGCAGTATTTT. The entire variable domain, with the rest obtained from reference TRBV12-5 and TRBJ2-3, is as follows: DARVTQTPRHKVTEMGQEVTMRCQPILGHNTVFWYRQTMMQGLELLAYFRNRAPLDDSGMPKDRFSAEMPDATLATLKIQPSEPRDSAVYFCASGLILPGQGSAHTQYFGPGTRLTVL.

The chain has TRBV14 and TRBJ2-7, with D maybe TRBD1 (5 bases). Per germline, CDR1 SGHDN and CDR2 FVKESK. V lost 0 bases to trimming and J lost 6 bases, with 15 bases between them. The CDR3 covers 15 residues. CDR3 in amino acids: CASSQDRAAMVEQYF. For the CDR3, the DNA is TGTGCCAGCAGCCAAGACAGGGCGGCGATGGTCGAGCAGTACTTC.

This chain uses TRBV19 with TRBJ2-7, with a tentative D call TRBD2 (5 bases). CDR3 length equals 15 residues. The germline V and J ends were trimmed by 3 bases and 0 bases, with 12 bases remaining between them. The V gene's germline CDR1 is LNHDA and CDR2 SQIVND (reference sequence). The CDR3 DNA follows: TGTGCCAGTAGTATGAGGGTAGCGACCTCCTACGAGCAGTACTTC. Protein product: CASSMRVATSYEQYF.

The chain has TRBV28 and TRBJ2-7; D is undetermined. The V gene's germline CDR1 is MDHEN and CDR2 SYDVKM. Trimming took 2 bases from V and 6 from J, leaving 14 bases between them. This CDR3 spans 14 amino acids. CDR3 sequence: CASSLPGLYREQYF. CDR3 DNA sequence: TGTGCCAGCAGTTTACCAGGTCTTTATCGCGAGCAGTACTTC. Using reference TRBV28 and TRBJ2-7 for the parts outside the CDR3, the full variable domain is DVKVTQSSRYLVKRTGEKVFLECVQDMDHENMFWYRQDPGLGLRLIYFSYDVKMKEKGDIPEGYSVSREKKERFSLILESASTNQTSMYLCASSLPGLYREQYFGPGTRLTVT.

The chain combines TRBV18 with TRBJ2-3, with 13 bases fitting TRBD2. Trimming cost V 3 bases and J 4 bases; bases outside gene matches: 1. Germline V CDR1 and CDR2: KGHSH, LQKENI. This CDR3 contains 15 residues. This CDR3 reads CASSPGLAGADTQYF. The CDR3 nucleotides are TGTGCCAGCTCACCCGGACTAGCGGGAGCAGATACGCAGTATTTT.

This chain links TRBV5-1 with TRBJ2-7, with 9 bases identical to TRBD2. Germline-derived CDR1 and CDR2 are SGHRS and YFSETQ. The CDR3 totals 14 residues. Trimming removed 2 bases from V and 5 bases from J; junction bases left unmatched: 5. CDR3 amino acids: CASSFSGSADEQYF. The CDR3 region has the DNA TGCGCCAGCAGCTTTAGCGGGAGTGCAGACGAGCAGTACTTC.

This chain links TRBV19 with TRBJ1-1, with unresolved D. The CDR3 is 14 residues long. Germline V lookup: CDR1 LNHDA, CDR2 SQIVND (reference sequence). V lost 7 bases and J 3 bases, leaving 15 bases between the germline ends. CDR3 residues: CASTTYGEYTEAFF. CDR3 nucleotide sequence: TGTGCCAGTACCACATACGGAGAATACACTGAAGCTTTCTTT.

The chain is built from TRBV11-2 and TRBJ2-3; possibly TRBD1 for D (6 bases). Germline V gives CDR1 SGHAT, CDR2 FQNNGV. The CDR3 covers 14 residues. Trimming cost V 8 bases and J 0 bases, with 12 bases left between them. This CDR3 reads CASSRTVSTDTQYF. CDR3 nucleotide sequence: TGTGCCAGCTCCAGGACAGTGAGCACAGATACGCAGTATTTT.

The J gene is TRBJ2-5, the V gene TRBV4-3; perhaps TRBD2 as D (7 bases). The end of the DNA aligns better with TRBJ2-7, so the J call may be wrong. The CDR3 extends over 15 amino acids. CDR1 LGHNA and CDR2 YSLEER come from the germline V gene. CDR3 bases: TGCGCCAGCAGCCAGGGGGGCGGGAGTTCCTACGAGCAGTACTTC. It codes for CASSQGGGSSYEQYF.

The J gene is TRBJ2-1, the V gene TRBV5-8, with TRBD2 matching 15 bases. Germline-derived CDR1 and CDR2 are SGHTS and YDEGEE. V lost 9 bases and J lost 10; bases outside the gene matches: 14. This CDR3 is built from 16 residues. DNA for the CDR3: TGTGCCACCTCACCCCCTCCGGGACTAGCGGGAGGCGAGCAGTTCTTC. Translation gives CATSPPPGLAGGEQFF. Full variable domain (rest looked up from reference TRBV5-8 and TRBJ2-1): EAGVTQSPTHLIKTRGQQATLRCSPISGHTSVYWYQQALGLGLQFLLWYDEGEERNRGNFPPRFSGRQFPNYSSELNVNALELEDSALYLCATSPPPGLAGGEQFFGPGTRLTVL.